This entry concerns a single T cell receptor (beta chain). Its antigen is not yet known. No base quality information exists; no much larger clone differs at one position. CDR1 and CDR2 are drawn from the germline V gene: SGDLS, YYNGEE. The CDR3, cysteine through phenylalanine, is 14 amino acids long. The read is trimmed to its CDR3 DNA, 42 bases read in frame from base 1. V and J lose 0 bases and 7 bases, and a span of 10 bases separates them. These data originate in a study of cytomegalovirus exposure and HLA in healthy donors (dated by TCRdb to about 2017). Study-level background: According to a later analysis, the roughly 130 validation repertoires were produced on the same platform as the roughly 600 repertoires of the first cohort. The study combined high-throughput TCR immunosequencing, statistical association of individual TCRs with disease status, and machine learning to predict cytomegalovirus infection status. A separate validation cohort of about 110 different subjects was used in addition to the roughly 640-subject first cohort. The aim of the study was to test whether cataloging public T cell receptors could identify signatures of past pathogen exposure.

The donors were included in the validation cohort of over a hundred subjects, a group kept apart from the approximately 670-subject first cohort. The library was produced with the immunoSEQ multiplex PCR assay. Per the authors' processing: To diagnose cytomegalovirus status from the catalog of TCR beta chain sequences, a statistical classification framework was built. TCRdb's version of the immuneACCESS table is confined to in-frame rearrangements and falls short of the full clone set. An unresolved V gene accounts for under half of the shortfall where checked; the remainder is of unknown origin. The DNA gave D and trimming, while V, J and clone size come from that table. Recorded for this sample are about 160,000 clones; 80% to 90% of them occurred a single time. The top ten hold approximately 2% of the sample. What the study reported, not specific to this receptor: Of the cluster scores, 90% to 95% were above 0 in a later analysis, which found that TCRs clustered in the first cohort also tended to co-occur in the 120 validation repertoires. According to the authors, the approach could potentially be generalized to other disease states and immunological phenotypes. Across donors, most TCR sequences were observed very rarely, whereas some public TCRs were present in many individuals. In vitro tests confirmed that a few of the cytomegalovirus-associated TCR beta chains recognize cytomegalovirus antigens. The classifier was reported to diagnose cytomegalovirus status with high specificity and sensitivity in both the original and validation cohorts. A total of fewer than 200 TCR beta chains were listed by the study as associated with cytomegalovirus. All 110 or so repertoires were used to score co-occurrence in the validation cohort in a later analysis, because that analysis had no HLA typing for the cohort.

Sequencing input: PBMCs. The V and J segments used are TRBV9 and TRBJ1-4, with no reliable assignment of the D segment. The receptor comes from a woman aged 18-35 years in good health and CMV-seronegative. Read as DNA, the sequence is TGTGCCAGCAGCGTAGCCTATTGGAGTGAAAAACTGTTTTTT. Its protein reads: CASSVAYWSEKLFF.